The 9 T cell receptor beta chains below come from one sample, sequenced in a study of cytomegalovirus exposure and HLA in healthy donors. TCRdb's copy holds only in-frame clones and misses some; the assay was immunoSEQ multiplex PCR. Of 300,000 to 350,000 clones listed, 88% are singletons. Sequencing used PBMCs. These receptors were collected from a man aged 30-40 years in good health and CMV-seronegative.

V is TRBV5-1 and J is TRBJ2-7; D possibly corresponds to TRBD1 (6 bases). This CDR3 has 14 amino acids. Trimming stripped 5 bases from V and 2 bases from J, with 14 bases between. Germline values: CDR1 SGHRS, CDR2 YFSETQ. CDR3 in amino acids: CASSPRTETYEQYF. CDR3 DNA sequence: TGCGCCAGCAGTCCCAGGACAGAAACCTACGAGCAGTACTTC.

The CDR3 reads CASSTQGIPQETQYF. For the CDR3, the DNA is TGTGCCAGCAGCACCCAGGGGATCCCCCAAGAGACCCAGTACTTC. The chain recombines TRBV14 with TRBJ2-5; the D gene is possibly TRBD1 (6 bases). V was cut by 5 bases and J by 1 base, with 14 bases left in between. CDR3 length equals 15 residues. CDR1 is SGHDN and CDR2 is FVKESK in the germline V gene.

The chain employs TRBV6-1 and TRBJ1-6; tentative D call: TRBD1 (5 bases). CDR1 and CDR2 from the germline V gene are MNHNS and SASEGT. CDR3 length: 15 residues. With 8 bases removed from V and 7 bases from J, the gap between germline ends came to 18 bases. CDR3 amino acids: CASSRANVQNSPLHF. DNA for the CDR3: TGTGCCAGCTCCAGGGCGAACGTTCAAAATTCACCCCTCCACTTT.

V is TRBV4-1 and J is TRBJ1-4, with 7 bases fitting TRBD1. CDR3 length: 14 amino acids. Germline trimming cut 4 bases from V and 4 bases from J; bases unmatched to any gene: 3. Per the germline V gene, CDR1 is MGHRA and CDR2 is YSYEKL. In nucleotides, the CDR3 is TGCGCCAGCAGCCCGGGACAGCTTAATGAAAAACTGTTTTTT. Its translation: CASSPGQLNEKLFF.

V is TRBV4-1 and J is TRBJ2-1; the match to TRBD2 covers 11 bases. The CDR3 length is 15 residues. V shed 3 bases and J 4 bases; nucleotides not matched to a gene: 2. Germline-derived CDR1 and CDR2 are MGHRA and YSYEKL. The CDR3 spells CASSHGTSGYNEQFF. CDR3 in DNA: TGCGCCAGCAGCCACGGGACTAGCGGTTACAATGAGCAGTTCTTC.

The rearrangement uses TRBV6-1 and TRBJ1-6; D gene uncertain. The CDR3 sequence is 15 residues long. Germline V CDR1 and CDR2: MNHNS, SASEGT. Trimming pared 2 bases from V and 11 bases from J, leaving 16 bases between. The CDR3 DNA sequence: TGTGCCAGCAGTGAACTCGACCGGGGAGGGACACCCCTCCACTTT. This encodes CASSELDRGGTPLHF.

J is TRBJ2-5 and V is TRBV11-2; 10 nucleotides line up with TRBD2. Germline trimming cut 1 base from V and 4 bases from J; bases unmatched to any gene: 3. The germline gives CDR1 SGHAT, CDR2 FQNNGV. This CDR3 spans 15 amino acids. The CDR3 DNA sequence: TGTGCCAGCAGCTTAGGGACTAGCGGAGTAGAGACCCAGTACTTC. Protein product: CASSLGTSGVETQYF.

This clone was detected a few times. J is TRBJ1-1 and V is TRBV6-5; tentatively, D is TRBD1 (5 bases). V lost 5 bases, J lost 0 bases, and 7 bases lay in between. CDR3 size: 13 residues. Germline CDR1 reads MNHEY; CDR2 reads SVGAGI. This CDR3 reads CASSDSMNTEAFF. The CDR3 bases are TGTGCCAGCAGTGACAGCATGAACACTGAAGCTTTCTTT.

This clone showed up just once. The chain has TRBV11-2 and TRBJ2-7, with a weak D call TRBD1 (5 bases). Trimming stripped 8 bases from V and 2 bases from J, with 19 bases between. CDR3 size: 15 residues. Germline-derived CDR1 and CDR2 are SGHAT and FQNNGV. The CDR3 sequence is CASARETVKAYEQYF. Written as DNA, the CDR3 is TGTGCCAGCGCTAGAGAGACAGTAAAAGCCTACGAGCAGTACTTC. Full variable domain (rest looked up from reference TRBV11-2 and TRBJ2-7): EAGVAQSPRYKIIEKRQSVAFWCNPISGHATLYWYQQILGQGPKLLIQFQNNGVVDDSQLPKDRFSAERLKGVDSTLKIQPAKLEDSAVYLCASARETVKAYEQYFGPGTRLTVT.